A single sample gave rise to the 15 T cell receptor beta chains below, sequenced in a study of blood T cell repertoires in COVID-19. TCRdb's copy holds only in-frame clones and misses some; the assay was immunoSEQ multiplex PCR. The sample has approximately 220,000 clones, roughly 84% seen once; the top ten hold 3%. Sample: peripheral blood. Receptors originate from a woman aged 25 to 39 who had recovered from COVID-19.

The chain recombines TRBV10-1 with TRBJ2-5; weak D call: TRBD1 (5 bases). The germline V gene encodes CDR1 WNHNN and CDR2 SYGVQD (reference sequence). Trimming removed 2 bases at V and 2 bases at J, with 6 bases between. The length of the CDR3 is 13 residues. Here the CDR3 DNA reads TGCGCCAGCAGTGAGGGGGCTCAAGAGACCCAGTACTTC. It specifies CASSEGAQETQYF.

This chain links TRBV27 with TRBJ2-3; 12 nucleotides line up with TRBD2. CDR3 length: 14 residues. Germline V lookup: CDR1 MNHEY, CDR2 SMNVEV (reference sequence). CDR3 DNA: TGTGCGACTAGCGGGAGCGTGGTGACAGATACGCAGTATTTT. Its translation: CATSGSVVTDTQYF.

V usage is TRBV28 and J usage is TRBJ2-7, with 10 positions matching TRBD2. V dropped 8 bases and J dropped 3; count of bases not matched to a gene: 13. This CDR3 is built from 16 residues. Germline V gene lookup returns CDR1 MDHEN and CDR2 SYDVKM. CDR3 DNA sequence: TGTGCCAGCGGGTCTAGCGGGAGACCGGAAGGCTACGAGCAGTACTTC. As protein: CASGSSGRPEGYEQYF.

The chain carries TRBV6-6 and TRBJ1-1, with no clear D. This CDR3 contains 14 residues. V gave up 0 bases and J gave up 4 bases, with 9 bases separating them. Germline V lookup: CDR1 MNHNY, CDR2 SVGAGI (reference sequence). In DNA, the CDR3 is TGTGCCAGCAGTTACTCGGCCGGAGTCACTGAAGCTTTCTTT. Translating gives CASSYSAGVTEAFF.

The chain combines TRBV5-4 with TRBJ2-3; 11 nucleotides agree with TRBD2. The germline CDR1 and CDR2 sequences are SGHNT and YYREEE (reference sequence). This CDR3 has 16 amino acids. The trim removed 4 bases at V and 2 bases at J, leaving 6 bases unmatched. The CDR3, as DNA: TGTGCCAGCAGCCAGACGGGACTAGCGGCCACAGATACGCAGTATTTT. It encodes CASSQTGLAATDTQYF.

This clone was observed once. This chain joins TRBV10-2 and TRBJ2-1; possibly TRBD1 for D (5 bases). The CDR3 is 16 residues long. Germline CDR1 WSHSY, CDR2 SAAADI. Trimming shortened V by 7 bases and J by 0 bases, and 16 bases separated the two germline ends. CDR3 sequence: CASIGRTRSSYNEQFF. The CDR3 DNA is TGCGCCAGCATTGGGCGGACAAGGAGCTCCTACAATGAGCAGTTCTTC.

The chain is built from TRBV18 and TRBJ2-1; D perhaps matches TRBD2 (5 bases). The V end was cut by 4 bases, the J end by 8 bases, with 12 bases between. This CDR3 spans 13 amino acids. Germline V lookup: CDR1 KGHSH, CDR2 LQKENI. The CDR3 region has the DNA TGTGCCAGCTCACGGGGATTGAGGGATGAGCAGTTCTTC. Protein product: CASSRGLRDEQFF.

This chain links TRBV9 with TRBJ2-4; 7 bases are shared with TRBD1. V dropped 0 bases and J dropped 0; count of bases not matched to a gene: 6. From germline, CDR1 is SGDLS and CDR2 YYNGEE. The CDR3 runs to 17 residues. CDR3 in amino acids: CASSVVGTDLAKNIQYF. The CDR3 DNA follows: TGTGCCAGCAGCGTAGTAGGGACAGACCTAGCCAAAAACATTCAGTACTTC.

This clone has a handful of counts. The rearrangement links TRBV5-4 to TRBJ2-5; TRBD1 matches 7 bases. The V gene's germline CDR1 is SGHNT and CDR2 YYREEE (reference sequence). V lost 4 bases, J lost 1 base, and 4 bases stayed unmatched. This CDR3 comprises 14 residues. The CDR3 loop is CASSQWTGQETQYF. The CDR3 DNA sequence: TGTGCCAGCAGCCAGTGGACAGGCCAAGAGACCCAGTACTTC. The full variable domain, completed using reference TRBV5-4 and TRBJ2-5, is ETGVTQSPTHLIKTRGQQVTLRCSSQSGHNTVSWYQQALGQGPQFIFQYYREEENGRGNFPPRFSGLQFPNYSSELNVNALELDDSALYLCASSQWTGQETQYFGPGTRLLVL.

The chain uses TRBV7-2 and TRBJ1-4, with unresolved D. The germline V gene has CDR1 SGHTA and CDR2 FQGNSA. This CDR3 is 15 amino acids long. V lost 5 bases to trimming and J lost 7 bases, with 17 bases between them. CDR3: CASSRGPDEGEKLFF. Here the CDR3 DNA reads TGTGCCAGCAGCCGTGGACCCGACGAGGGTGAAAAACTGTTTTTT.

The chain couples TRBV5-6 to TRBJ1-3; a weak D match, TRBD1 (5 bases). CDR1 and CDR2 (germline): SGHDT, YYEEEE. Trimming shortened V by 6 bases and J by 2 bases, and 12 bases separated the two germline ends. The CDR3 covers 14 residues. This CDR3 is CASTPGGTGNTIYF. DNA for the CDR3: TGTGCCAGCACGCCCGGGGGTACTGGAAACACCATATATTTT. Combining the CDR3 with reference TRBV5-6 and TRBJ1-3 gives the whole variable domain DAGVTQSPTHLIKTRGQQVTLRCSPKSGHDTVSWYQQALGQGPQFIFQYYEEEERQRGNFPDRFSGHQFPNYSSELNVNALLLGDSALYLCASTPGGTGNTIYFGEGSWLTVV.

The V and J genes are TRBV12-3 or TRBV12-4 and TRBJ2-5; 7 bases fit TRBD2. With 6 bases clipped from V and 1 base from J, the junction kept 2 bases outside the gene matches. The length of the CDR3 is 13 residues. The chain's CDR3 is CASSPSGQETQYF. The CDR3 nucleotides are TGTGCCAGCAGCCCTAGCGGCCAAGAGACCCAGTACTTC.

The rearrangement uses TRBV28 and TRBJ1-1; D not resolved. This CDR3 has 12 residues. The V end was cut by 6 bases, the J end by 2 bases, with 7 bases between. CDR1 and CDR2 (germline): MDHEN, SYDVKM. CDR3 coding DNA: TGTGCCAGCAGGACTACTAACACTGAAGCTTTCTTT. This codes for CASRTTNTEAFF.

This chain uses TRBV28 with TRBJ2-1, with 7 bases identical to TRBD1. This CDR3 has 12 residues. After removal of 7 bases from V and 9 bases from J, the junction contained 6 bases not matched to a gene. Germline V CDR1 and CDR2: MDHEN, SYDVKM. CDR3 DNA: TGTGCCAGCACGGGGCAGGGGGTTGAGCAGTTCTTC. Translating it yields CASTGQGVEQFF.

This sequence joins TRBV6-5 and TRBJ2-2; TRBD1 aligns across 9 bases. V was pared by 5 bases and J by 5 bases, with 3 bases of the junction left unmatched. This CDR3 is built from 14 residues. Germline values: CDR1 MNHEY, CDR2 SVGAGI. CDR3 in amino acids: CASSLTGGTGELFF. The CDR3 DNA sequence: TGTGCCAGCAGTCTGACAGGGGGGACCGGGGAGCTGTTTTTT.